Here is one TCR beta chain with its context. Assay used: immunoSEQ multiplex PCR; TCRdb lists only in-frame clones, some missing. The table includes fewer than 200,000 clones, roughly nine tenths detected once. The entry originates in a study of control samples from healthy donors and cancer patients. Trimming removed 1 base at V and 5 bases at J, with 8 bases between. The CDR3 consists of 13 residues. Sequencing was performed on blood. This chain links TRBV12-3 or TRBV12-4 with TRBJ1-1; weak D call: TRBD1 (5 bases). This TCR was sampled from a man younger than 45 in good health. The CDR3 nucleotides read TGTGCCAGCAGTTTAGGTCCAGGGACTGAAGCTTTCTTT. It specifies CASSLGPGTEAFF.